Given below is one T cell receptor (beta chain) in context. The target antigen is unknown. With a much larger clone just one base away, this may be a read error. The entry originates in a study of metastatic and nonmetastatic thyroid tumors. The wider study: Repertoire comparison spanned blood and tumor or nodule tissue of malignant and benign thyroid patients.

The study's findings and limits: Malignant thyroid tumors reportedly had TCR beta diversity that was significantly higher than in benign nodules, in blood and tumor.

Thyroid surgery had not been preceded by any treatment in any patient. The CDR3 sequence is 14 residues long. V lost 7 bases, J lost 5 bases, and 9 bases stayed unmatched. Germline-derived CDR1 and CDR2 are MDHEN and SYDVKM. MiXCR was used by TCRdb to re-call the PCR reads. The data contain about 40,000 clones, 11% of them singletons. The genes are TRBV28 and TRBJ2-3; 7 bases agree with TRBD1. The clonotype was recovered from a female donor with papillary thyroid cancer or a benign thyroid nodule (not recorded which). Some clones in this sample may be carry-over from other donors' samples. The sample comprised blood. CDR3 sequence (DNA): TGTGCCAGCACCACGACAGGGTGCGTAGATACGCAGTATTTT. Protein sequence: CASTTTGCVDTQYF.